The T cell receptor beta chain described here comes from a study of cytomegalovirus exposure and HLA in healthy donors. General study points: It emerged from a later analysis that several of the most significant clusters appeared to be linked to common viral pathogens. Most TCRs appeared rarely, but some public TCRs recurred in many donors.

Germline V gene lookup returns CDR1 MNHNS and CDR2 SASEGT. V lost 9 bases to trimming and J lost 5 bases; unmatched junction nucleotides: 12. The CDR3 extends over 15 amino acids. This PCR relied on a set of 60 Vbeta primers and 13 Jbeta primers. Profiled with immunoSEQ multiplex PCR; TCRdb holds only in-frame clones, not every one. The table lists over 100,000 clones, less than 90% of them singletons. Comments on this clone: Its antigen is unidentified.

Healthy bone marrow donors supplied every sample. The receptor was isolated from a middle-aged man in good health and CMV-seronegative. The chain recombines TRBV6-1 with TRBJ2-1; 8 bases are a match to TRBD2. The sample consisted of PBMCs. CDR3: CASPGGHLGNNEQFF. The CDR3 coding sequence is TGTGCCAGTCCGGGGGGGCATCTTGGGAACAATGAGCAGTTCTTC.